This T cell receptor (beta chain) was captured in a study of immune characterization of retroperitoneal liposarcoma. Each CDR3 protein is one row after TCRdb ran MiXCR on the PCR reads. The sample gives roughly 9,800 distinct CDR3 sequences, 37% of which show up once; around 25% is in the top ten. This clonotype was seen more than once but under ten times. CDR3 size: 13 residues. The V gene lost 4 bases and the J gene lost 8 bases, with 12 bases spanning the gap. CDR1 and CDR2 (germline): WSHSY, SAAADI. This receptor was identified in a male donor with retroperitoneal liposarcoma. The rearrangement uses TRBV10-2 and TRBJ2-4; D remains unclear. Sequenced sample: tumor tissue. In DNA, the CDR3 is TGCGCCAGCAGTGTCATCGCTGGGGACATTCAGTACTTC. It is translated as CASSVIAGDIQYF.